One and the same sample provided the 2 T cell receptor beta chains below, sequenced in a study of OX40 agonist ivuxolimab in advanced cancers. Measured with immunoSEQ multiplex PCR; TCRdb has only the in-frame clones, and not every one. This sample yields approximately 30,000 clones, of which roughly 84% are seen a single time; 10% to 15% belongs to the top ten. Specimen: CD4+ or CD8+ T cells sorted from blood, collected in a trial of the OX40 agonist ivuxolimab. These receptors all come from an adult with an advanced solid tumor such as melanoma, head and neck, liver or kidney cancer.

This clone was counted once. The chain links TRBV2 to TRBJ2-7, with 9 nucleotides matching TRBD1. Germline V gene sequence: CDR1 SNHLY, CDR2 FYNNEI. V gave up 6 bases and J gave up 5 bases; unmatched junction bases: 5. The CDR3 is 13 amino acids. DNA of the CDR3: TGTGCCAGCAGGGGGACAGGGCCCAACGAGCAGTACTTC. Translating it yields CASRGTGPNEQYF.

CDR3 amino acids: CSVDSDRGVNEQFF. As DNA, the CDR3 is TGCAGCGTTGACTCGGACAGGGGAGTAAATGAGCAGTTCTTC. This rearrangement joins TRBV29-1 to TRBJ2-1, with TRBD1 identical over 9 bases. This CDR3 contains 14 residues. Per the germline V gene, CDR1 is SQVTM and CDR2 is ANQGSEA. Losses at the gene ends were 3 bases for V and 7 bases for J; bases not matched to a gene: 7.